Shown below are 32 T cell receptor beta chains from a single sample sequenced in a study of shared clonotypes between healthy human individuals. Data came from immunoSEQ multiplex PCR; TCRdb stores just in-frame clones and leaves some out. The table lists about 2.2 million clones, 93% of them singletons. The naive CD8 subset, CD45RO-negative cells positively selected for CCR7, excluded terminally differentiated effector memory CD45RA+ cells. The sequenced material came from naive CD8+ T cells from PBMCs. These receptors all come from a man between 18 and 35 years old in good health. Some clones in this sample may be carry-over from other donors' samples.

This sequence joins TRBV27 and TRBJ2-3; no clear D. V lost 3 bases and J lost 2, with 6 bases in between. The CDR3 is made up of 13 amino acids. Looked up from germline, CDR1 is MNHEY and CDR2 is SMNVEV (reference sequence). CDR3 sequence reads: CASSFMATDTQYF. The DNA for the CDR3 is TGTGCCAGCAGTTTCATGGCCACAGATACGCAGTATTTT.

The chain joins TRBV7-8 to TRBJ1-2; 10 bases line up with TRBD1. This CDR3 is built from 17 residues. The V segment lost 1 base and the J segment 4 bases; nucleotides outside the gene matches: 9. The germline V gene encodes CDR1 SGHVS and CDR2 FQNEAQ. CDR3 sequence: CASSLDPTTGGVYGYTF. DNA for the CDR3: TGTGCCAGCAGCTTAGACCCAACGACAGGGGGCGTCTATGGCTACACCTTC. Looking up the rest from reference TRBV7-8 and TRBJ1-2 gives the full variable domain: GAGVSQSPRYKVAKRGQDVALRCDPISGHVSLFWYQQALGQGPEFLTYFQNEAQLDKSGLPSDRFFAERPEGSVSTLKIQRTQQEDSAVYLCASSLDPTTGGVYGYTFGSGTRLTVV.

The rearrangement uses TRBV4-1 and TRBJ1-2; D uncertain. V was clipped by 1 base and J by 5 bases, with 11 bases between them. Germline loops: CDR1 MGHRA, CDR2 YSYEKL. The CDR3 covers 14 residues. The CDR3 DNA reads as TGCGCCAGCAGCCAAGTTGTCGGAGGATATGGCTACACCTTC. It codes for CASSQVVGGYGYTF.

The chain is built from TRBV4-1 and TRBJ2-7; the match to TRBD1 covers 8 bases. CDR3 length: 14 residues. V shed 2 bases and J 4 bases; nucleotides not matched to a gene: 4. The germline CDR1 and CDR2 sequences are MGHRA and YSYEKL. This chain's CDR3 is CASSQRRQGYEQYF. For the CDR3, the DNA is TGCGCCAGCAGCCAAAGGAGACAGGGGTACGAGCAGTACTTC.

The chain joins TRBV27 to TRBJ2-6, with D tentatively TRBD1 (5 bases). The length of the CDR3 is 18 residues. V dropped 4 bases and J dropped 0 bases, with 16 bases sitting between them. Per the germline V gene, CDR1 is MNHEY and CDR2 is SMNVEV (reference sequence). The CDR3 loop reads CASSSMTAPYSGANVLTF. CDR3 nucleotide sequence: TGTGCCAGCAGTTCGATGACAGCGCCCTACTCTGGGGCCAACGTCCTGACTTTC.

CDR3 region: CASSLSPYRGDYEQYF. DNA for the CDR3: TGTGCCAGCAGTTTATCGCCCTACAGGGGGGACTACGAGCAGTACTTC. This chain joins TRBV27 and TRBJ2-7; the match to TRBD1 covers 8 bases. CDR1 and CDR2 (germline): MNHEY, SMNVEV (reference sequence). The junction had 7 bases not matched to a gene; V was cut back by 0 bases and J by 3 bases. The CDR3 extends over 16 amino acids.

This clone was recorded a few times. The J gene is TRBJ1-1, the V gene TRBV28; 8 bases map to TRBD1. J lost 11 bases, V lost 3 bases, and 11 bases had no gene match. The CDR3 is made up of 14 amino acids. Germline V gene sequence: CDR1 MDHEN, CDR2 SYDVKM. This chain's CDR3 is CASSFGGTGLVAFF. CDR3 sequence (DNA): TGTGCCAGCAGTTTTGGGGGGACAGGCCTCGTGGCTTTCTTT.

This chain links TRBV5-5 with TRBJ2-3, with D unresolved. V shed 2 bases and J shed 5 bases, with 15 bases lying between them. Germline CDR1 and CDR2: SGHKS and YYEKEE (reference sequence). There are 15 residues in the CDR3. DNA of the CDR3: TGTGCCAGCAGCTTTCAAAGGGCCAGATTAGATACGCAGTATTTT. Residues: CASSFQRARLDTQYF.

This chain joins TRBV9 and TRBJ2-1, with 14 bases aligning to TRBD2. The CDR3 loop spans 15 amino acids. V dropped 3 bases and J dropped 10; count of bases not matched to a gene: 6. CDR1 is SGDLS, CDR2 YYNGEE, per germline. CDR3 coding DNA: TGTGCCAGCAGCGCGACTAGCGGGAGGGCCGAGGAGCAGTTCTTC. This codes for CASSATSGRAEEQFF.

The sample holds one count of this clone. CDR3 nucleotide sequence: TGTGCCAGCGGCCTAGGGGGGAATGAGCAGTTCTTC. Translated: CASGLGGNEQFF. V and J are TRBV7-3 and TRBJ2-1; D tentatively reads TRBD1 or TRBD2 (6 bases each). Germline V gene data show CDR1 as SGHTA and CDR2 as FQGTGA. CDR3 length: 12 residues. Trimming stripped 8 bases from V and 7 bases from J, with 12 bases between.

The count of this clone is one. The genes are TRBV4-3 and TRBJ2-1, with D possibly TRBD2 on 5 matching bases. CDR1 LGHNA and CDR2 YSLEER come from the germline V gene. The V gene lost 0 bases and the J gene lost 6 bases, with 18 bases spanning the gap. The CDR3 is 17 amino acids. CDR3 nucleotides: TGCGCCAGCAGCCAAGAACGTGCGGAGGTTTATACCAATGAGCAGTTCTTC. This codes for CASSQERAEVYTNEQFF.

The rearrangement uses TRBV9 and TRBJ2-1, with 8 bases aligning to TRBD2. This CDR3 comprises 13 residues. The germline V gene encodes CDR1 SGDLS and CDR2 YYNGEE. Unmatched junction bases numbered 8, after V lost 7 bases and J lost 8 bases. The CDR3 spells CASLGREDDEQFF. The CDR3 DNA is TGTGCCAGCCTGGGGCGGGAGGATGATGAGCAGTTCTTC.

The J gene is TRBJ2-1, the V gene TRBV4-1, with 11 positions matching TRBD2. This CDR3 has 18 residues. Trimming cost V 0 bases and J 2 bases; bases outside gene matches: 6. Germline lookup yields CDR1 MGHRA and CDR2 YSYEKL. The CDR3 bases are TGCGCCAGCAGCCAAGATTTACTAGCGGGAGTGACCTACAATGAGCAGTTCTTC. It specifies CASSQDLLAGVTYNEQFF.

The chain carries TRBV4-1 and TRBJ2-2; 8 bases align to TRBD1. This CDR3 spans 15 amino acids. Germline trimming cut 1 base from V and 6 bases from J; bases unmatched to any gene: 4. CDR1 and CDR2 (germline): MGHRA, YSYEKL. The CDR3 nucleotides read TGCGCCAGCAGCCAAGTTGGGGACAGGCCCGGGGAGCTGTTTTTT. This gives the protein CASSQVGDRPGELFF.

The chain has TRBV5-6 and TRBJ1-2; no clear D gene. CDR1 is SGHDT and CDR2 is YYEEEE in the germline V gene. This CDR3 is 15 amino acids long. Trimming shortened V by 4 bases and J by 4 bases, and 17 bases separated the two germline ends. CDR3 DNA: TGTGCCAGCAGCCTTACAGAGGCGTCCTTCTATGGCTACACCTTC. It codes for CASSLTEASFYGYTF.

This clone occurred once. The rearrangement joins TRBV6-5 to TRBJ2-1; TRBD1 or TRBD2 may be the D gene (6 bases each). Trimming removed 7 bases at V and 8 bases at J, with 9 bases between. The CDR3 covers 11 residues. CDR1 is MNHEY and CDR2 is SVGAGI in the germline V gene. The CDR3 sequence: CASTGADEQFF. CDR3 in DNA: TGTGCCAGCACGGGGGCCGATGAGCAGTTCTTC.

The J gene is TRBJ1-2, the V gene TRBV13; 7 nucleotides align to TRBD1. Germline lookup yields CDR1 PRHDT and CDR2 FYEKMQ (reference sequence). V was pared by 2 bases and J by 3 bases, with 9 bases of the junction left unmatched. The length of the CDR3 is 16 residues. This chain's CDR3 is CASSLQREGAHYGYTF. The CDR3 region has the DNA TGTGCCAGCAGCTTACAGCGAGAGGGGGCCCACTATGGCTACACCTTC.

This clone came up once. This same CDR3 is encoded by further DNA sequences in the sample. This chain connects TRBV4-3 to TRBJ1-3; D not certain. Per the germline V gene, CDR1 is LGHNA and CDR2 is YSLEER. Trimming stripped 1 base from V and 3 bases from J, with 4 bases between. The CDR3 is made up of 13 amino acids. The CDR3 here is CASSQGSGNTIYF. The DNA of the CDR3 is TGCGCCAGCAGCCAAGGGAGTGGAAACACCATATATTTT.

V usage is TRBV6-1 and J usage is TRBJ1-5; D is perhaps TRBD1 (5 bases). V lost 6 bases and J lost 5, with 14 bases in between. Germline CDR1 MNHNS, CDR2 SASEGT. This CDR3 region has 14 residues. This CDR3 reads CASSPWGFDQPQHF. CDR3 nucleotides: TGTGCCAGCAGCCCCTGGGGCTTCGATCAGCCCCAGCATTTT.

This clone showed up just once. This chain joins TRBV18 and TRBJ1-5; possibly TRBD1 for D (5 bases). The CDR3 loop spans 15 amino acids. Germline V gene data show CDR1 as KGHSH and CDR2 as LQKENI. Trimming left V 6 bases short and J 9 bases short, with 21 bases between. This CDR3 reads CASSGTRAPGGPQHF. The CDR3 nucleotides are TGTGCCAGCTCCGGGACGCGGGCGCCTGGTGGGCCCCAGCATTTT.

This clone was found once. This rearrangement joins TRBV5-1 to TRBJ1-1; the D is unclear. Germline lookup yields CDR1 SGHRS and CDR2 YFSETQ. The CDR3 totals 12 residues. Between the trimmed V and J ends, which lost 5 bases and 1 base, there was a span of 6 bases. CDR3 bases: TGCGCCAGCAGGACACAGAACACTGAAGCTTTCTTT. As protein: CASRTQNTEAFF.

The CDR3 reads CASSEAGWGTSDKNIQYF. The CDR3 DNA follows: TGTGCCAGCAGTGAAGCGGGGTGGGGGACTAGCGATAAAAACATTCAGTACTTC. The V gene is TRBV6-1, the J gene TRBJ2-4; 10 bases map to TRBD2. Per germline, CDR1 MNHNS and CDR2 SASEGT. The length of the CDR3 is 18 residues. Trimming cost V 0 bases and J 4 bases; bases outside gene matches: 9.

This rearrangement joins TRBV7-9 to TRBJ2-3, with D possibly TRBD2 on 6 matching bases. Trimming shortened V by 6 bases and J by 7 bases, and 23 bases separated the two germline ends. The CDR3 sequence is 16 residues long. Germline-derived CDR1 and CDR2 are SEHNR and FQNEAQ (reference sequence). The CDR3 here is CASRSSLGPEGNTQYF. Here the CDR3 DNA reads TGTGCCAGCAGATCTTCTCTGGGACCGGAGGGGAATACGCAGTATTTT.

The chain has TRBV10-3 and TRBJ2-3, with 14 bases identical to TRBD2. V shed 1 base, J shed 1 base, and the junction held 7 bases outside the gene matches. The germline V gene has CDR1 ENHRY and CDR2 SYGVKD. The CDR3 spans 19 residues. The CDR3 DNA reads TGTGCCATCAGTGAGTGGGAGGGACTAGCGGGAGCGGGCACAGATACGCAGTATTTT. Its translation: CAISEWEGLAGAGTDTQYF.

As regards this clone: The sample has other DNA sequences that encode this CDR3 too. This rearrangement joins TRBV2 to TRBJ2-3; D possibly corresponds to TRBD1 (5 bases). The germline gives CDR1 SNHLY, CDR2 FYNNEI. Trimming cost V 4 bases and J 0 bases, with 8 bases left between them. The CDR3 spans 14 residues. Here the CDR3 reads CASSGGYSTDTQYF. CDR3 coding DNA: TGTGCCAGCAGTGGGGGCTATAGCACAGATACGCAGTATTTT.

The chain combines TRBV7-9 with TRBJ1-1; D not certain. The length of the CDR3 is 14 residues. Germline V gives CDR1 SEHNR, CDR2 FQNEAQ (reference sequence). Trimming stripped 5 bases from V and 4 bases from J, with 14 bases between. CDR3 sequence: CASSPGFMVTEAFF. For the CDR3, the DNA is TGTGCCAGCAGCCCCGGGTTCATGGTCACTGAAGCTTTCTTT.

This chain joins TRBV10-3 and TRBJ2-1; D not resolved. The CDR3 is 13 residues long. The V end was cut by 8 bases, the J end by 5 bases, with 13 bases between. CDR1 and CDR2 (germline): ENHRY, SYGVKD. The CDR3 loop reads CAIGSMAHNEQFF. Written as DNA, the CDR3 is TGTGCCATCGGGTCCATGGCCCACAATGAGCAGTTCTTC.

CDR3 DNA: TGTGCCAGCAGCTTAGGGCGGATCTCCTCTGGGGCCAACGTCCTGACTTTC. Its protein is CASSLGRISSGANVLTF. The chain uses TRBV7-9 and TRBJ2-6; D gene unclear. The CDR3 sequence is 17 residues long. V lost 1 base, J lost 0 bases, and 10 bases lay in between. Germline V gene data show CDR1 as SEHNR and CDR2 as FQNEAQ (reference sequence). The full variable domain, its missing parts supplied by reference TRBV7-9 and TRBJ2-6, is DTGVSQNPRHKITKRGQNVTFRCDPISEHNRLYWYRQTLGQGPEFLTYFQNEAQLEKSRLLSDRFSAERPKGSFSTLEIQRTEQGDSAMYLCASSLGRISSGANVLTFGAGSRLTVL.

The V and J genes are TRBV2 and TRBJ2-5; the match to TRBD2 covers 11 bases. The germline gives CDR1 SNHLY, CDR2 FYNNEI. The CDR3 has 21 amino acids. With 2 bases clipped from V and 2 bases from J, the junction kept 19 bases outside the gene matches. In DNA, the CDR3 is TGTGCCAGCAGTGAATATGGGCAGGGGCCCTCGGGACTAGCGGATCAAGAGACCCAGTACTTC. It specifies CASSEYGQGPSGLADQETQYF.

The chain combines TRBV13 with TRBJ1-2, with 9 bases identical to TRBD1. With V trimmed by 0 bases and J by 5 bases, 7 bases remained unmatched. Germline V gene sequence: CDR1 PRHDT, CDR2 FYEKMQ (reference sequence). The CDR3 covers 16 residues. The CDR3 region is CASSLGGQGQKYGYTF. CDR3 coding DNA: TGTGCCAGCAGCTTAGGGGGACAGGGACAGAAATATGGCTACACCTTC. Full variable domain (remainder filled in from reference TRBV13 and TRBJ1-2): AAGVIQSPRHLIKEKRETATLKCYPIPRHDTVYWYQQGPGQDPQFLISFYEKMQSDKGSIPDRFSAQQFSDYHSELNMSSLELGDSALYFCASSLGGQGQKYGYTFGSGTRLTVV.

J is TRBJ1-6 and V is TRBV9; no reliable D call. CDR1 and CDR2 from the germline V gene are SGDLS and YYNGEE. The CDR3 spans 12 residues. V was shortened by 0 bases and J by 9 bases, with 4 bases between the two germline ends. The CDR3 nucleotides read TGTGCCAGCAGCGTAGGGATTTCACCCCTCCACTTT. Residues: CASSVGISPLHF.

V and J are TRBV9 and TRBJ2-5; D unclear. CDR1 and CDR2 from the germline V gene are SGDLS and YYNGEE. V was cut by 2 bases and J by 7 bases, with 3 bases left in between. This CDR3 region has 10 residues. The CDR3 reads CASSVRTQYF. CDR3 nucleotides: TGTGCCAGCAGCGTCCGGACCCAGTACTTC. Filled out from reference TRBV9 and TRBJ2-5, the complete variable domain reads DSGVTQTPKHLITATGQRVTLRCSPRSGDLSVYWYQQSLDQGLQFLIQYYNGEERAKGNILERFSAQQFPDLHSELNLSSLELGDSALYFCASSVRTQYFGPGTRLLVL.